This T cell receptor (beta chain) was captured in a study of breast tumors, draining lymph nodes, adjacent tissues. The study's findings and limits: Compared with lymph nodes, tumors were less diverse; compared with nontumor tissue, more. Luminal-like breast cancer showed significantly greater tumor-nontumor repertoire similarity than basal-like breast cancer did.

This clonotype was recorded a few times. Its antigen is unidentified. CDR1 and CDR2 from the germline V gene are SQVTM and ANQGSEA. The CDR3 covers 13 residues. Trimming took off 5 bases at V and 2 bases at J, with 13 bases between the two ends. TCRdb re-analysed the multiplex PCR reads in MiXCR, keeping a single row per CDR3 protein. The table has 70,000 or so distinct CDR3 sequences, over 40% seen once. This chain connects TRBV29-1 to TRBJ2-7; D call uncertain. The sample consisted of breast tumor tissue. The clonotype originates from a female donor with breast cancer. Some clones in this sample may be carry-over from other donors' samples. The CDR3 here is CSVTPEFAYEQYF. In DNA form, the CDR3 reads TGCAGCGTTACTCCGGAATTTGCCTACGAGCAGTACTTC.